Following are 27 T cell receptor beta chains from one sample sequenced in a study of early T cells in non-severe SARS-CoV-2 infection. MiXCR, applied by TCRdb to the 5' RACE reads, yields one record per CDR3 protein. This table holds more than 65,000 distinct CDR3 sequences, roughly 13% found once. The sequenced sample consisted of whole blood. Receptors were obtained from an adult who was a healthcare worker with PCR-confirmed SARS-CoV-2 infection or an uninfected control (not recorded which).

This clonotype was observed many times. The chain has TRBV6-2 or TRBV6-3 and TRBJ1-1; D might be TRBD1 (5 bases). Trimming removed 7 bases from V and 6 bases from J, with 12 bases in between. Germline V gene sequence: CDR1 MNHEY, CDR2 SVGEGT. The CDR3 length is 12 residues. The CDR3 nucleotides are TGTGCCAGCACCGAAAGGGGAGCTGAAGCTTTCTTT. This encodes CASTERGAEAFF.

This clonotype showed up many times. This chain connects TRBV28 to TRBJ2-7; unclear D gene. Germline values: CDR1 MDHEN, CDR2 SYDVKM. Trimming shortened V by 6 bases and J by 4 bases, and 19 bases separated the two germline ends. The CDR3 has 15 amino acids. CDR3 in DNA: TGTGCCAGCAGCACCGCCCAGGCCTTCATGTACGAGCAGTACTTC. Residues: CASSTAQAFMYEQYF.

The chain links TRBV4-3 to TRBJ2-1; 7 nucleotides line up with TRBD2. This CDR3 has 16 residues. Trimming took 4 bases from V and 9 from J; bases not matched to a gene: 15. The V gene's germline CDR1 is LGHNA and CDR2 YSLEER. As DNA, the CDR3 is TGCGCCAGCAGCCCTCTTTTGGTGGGAGGGAGTAGTGAGCAGTTCTTC. The encoded protein is CASSPLLVGGSSEQFF.

This clonotype was counted at least ten times. The V call is TRBV12-3 or TRBV12-4, the J call TRBJ2-2; D is ambiguous. Trimming left V 7 bases short and J 1 base short, with 4 bases between. The CDR3 is 12 amino acids. CDR3 nucleotide sequence: TGTGCCAGCAACTTGAACACCGGGGAGCTGTTTTTT. It yields the protein CASNLNTGELFF.

The chain is built from TRBV29-1 and TRBJ2-2; weak D call: TRBD2 (6 bases). V was pared by 6 bases and J by 3 bases, with 8 bases between. Per germline, CDR1 SQVTM and CDR2 ANQGSEA. The CDR3 is 12 amino acids. CDR3 sequence: CSVLAYTGELFF. CDR3 coding DNA: TGCAGCGTGCTAGCGTACACCGGGGAGCTGTTTTTT.

Only a few counts were recorded for this clonotype. The V call is TRBV5-1, the J call TRBJ2-2; D is unclear. The CDR3 contains 15 residues. V lost 0 bases to trimming and J lost 1 base, with 7 bases between them. Germline CDR1 and CDR2: SGHRS and YFSETQ. This chain's CDR3 is CASSLEGMNTGELFF. In DNA form, the CDR3 reads TGCGCCAGCAGCTTGGAAGGGATGAACACCGGGGAGCTGTTTTTT.

This clonotype was detected a few times. CDR3 sequence (DNA): TGTGCCAGCAGTCCAGGACAGGGGCGAAAGAACTATGGCTACACCTTC. Its translation: CASSPGQGRKNYGYTF. The V gene is TRBV6-6, the J gene TRBJ1-2; 9 bases are a match to TRBD1. V dropped 5 bases and J dropped 2; count of bases not matched to a gene: 9. Germline V gene data show CDR1 as MNHNY and CDR2 as SVGAGI (reference sequence). The CDR3 consists of 16 residues.

This clonotype was seen a handful of times. The gene calls are TRBV12-3 or TRBV12-4 and TRBJ2-2, with D hard to call. With 2 bases removed from V and 4 bases from J, the gap between germline ends came to 2 bases. This CDR3 spans 12 amino acids. This chain's CDR3 is CASSLTTGELFF. CDR3 nucleotide sequence: TGTGCCAGCAGTTTAACCACCGGGGAGCTGTTTTTT.

This clonotype has only a few counts. The junction departs from the called germline gene at one end, perhaps through a read error. The chain links TRBV5-6 to TRBJ2-1; 16 bases agree with TRBD2. The CDR3 is made up of 12 amino acids. Germline V gene data show CDR1 as SGHDT and CDR2 as YYEEEE. CDR3 sequence (DNA): TGTGCCAGCAGCTCGGGACTAGCGGGGGGGCCCTTC. Amino acid sequence: CASSSGLAGGPF.

This clonotype qualifies as medium-sized. V and J are TRBV7-9 and TRBJ2-3; tentative D call: TRBD2 (5 bases). Germline V gene lookup returns CDR1 SEHNR and CDR2 FQNEAQ (reference sequence). The CDR3 sequence is 11 residues long. The V end was cut by 6 bases, the J end by 5 bases, with 6 bases between. Here the CDR3 DNA reads TGTGCCAGCAGTCGGGGAGATACGCAGTATTTT. Its protein product is CASSRGDTQYF.

In this sample, this clonotype turned up many times. The chain carries TRBV7-2 and TRBJ2-7, with 11 bases fitting TRBD2. V lost 1 base and J lost 3; bases outside the gene matches: 5. The CDR3 consists of 16 residues. CDR1 is SGHTA, CDR2 FQGNSA, per germline. The CDR3 nucleotides are TGTGCCAGCAGCTTAGTAGCGGGAGGGCGAAACTACGAGCAGTACTTC. Translated: CASSLVAGGRNYEQYF.

The chain carries TRBV27 and TRBJ2-7; perhaps D is TRBD1 or TRBD2 (5 bases each). This CDR3 has 12 residues. From germline, CDR1 is MNHEY and CDR2 SMNVEV (reference sequence). The ends were cut back, 2 bases at V and 9 bases at J, with 11 bases in the middle. CDR3 nucleotide sequence: TGTGCCAGCAGTTTAACCGGGGCCTGGCAGTACTTC. It translates to CASSLTGAWQYF.

This clonotype has a count of ten or more. The V gene is TRBV13, the J gene TRBJ1-4; a possible D gene is TRBD1 (6 bases). Trimming shortened V by 2 bases and J by 7 bases, and 11 bases separated the two germline ends. The CDR3 is 14 residues long. From germline, CDR1 is PRHDT and CDR2 FYEKMQ (reference sequence). The CDR3 reads CASSLRGLSEKLFF. The CDR3 DNA reads as TGTGCCAGCAGCTTACGGGGGCTTAGTGAAAAACTGTTTTTT.

This clonotype has more than one count but fewer than ten. The chain combines TRBV20-1 with TRBJ1-1; D might be TRBD1 (6 bases). V lost 5 bases and J lost 3, with 13 bases in between. The germline V gene encodes CDR1 DFQATT and CDR2 SNEGSKA (reference sequence). The CDR3 spans 13 residues. In DNA form, the CDR3 reads TGCAGTGCTCGTGCGGGGGCGGACACTGAAGCTTTCTTT. It is translated as CSARAGADTEAFF.

This clonotype has just a few counts. V and J are TRBV11-2 and TRBJ1-3, with TRBD1 as a possible D gene (5 bases). The germline V gene has CDR1 SGHAT and CDR2 FQNNGV. Trimming removed 2 bases from V and 0 bases from J, with 8 bases in between. The CDR3 runs 15 residues. In nucleotides, the CDR3 is TGTGCCAGCAGCTTAACGACAGCCTCTGGAAACACCATATATTTT. Its translation is CASSLTTASGNTIYF.

V is TRBV7-9 and J is TRBJ1-3; 8 positions match TRBD1. Per germline, CDR1 SEHNR and CDR2 FQNEAQ (reference sequence). The CDR3 has 16 residues. Trimming removed 5 bases from V and 0 bases from J; junction bases left unmatched: 6. Here the CDR3 reads CASSRPQGVSGNTIYF. The CDR3 region has the DNA TGTGCCAGCAGCCGCCCACAGGGGGTCTCTGGAAACACCATATATTTT.

There are a few counts of this clonotype. The CDR3 protein is CASSLWAGGMNTEAFF. The DNA of the CDR3 is TGTGCCAGCAGTTTATGGGCGGGGGGTATGAACACTGAAGCTTTCTTT. The chain has TRBV28 and TRBJ1-1; D is perhaps TRBD1 (5 bases). Germline lookup yields CDR1 MDHEN and CDR2 SYDVKM. The length of the CDR3 is 16 residues. Deletions cut 0 bases from V and 0 bases from J, with 11 bases between.

This clonotype was seen ten or more times. The chain couples TRBV6-1 to TRBJ1-5; a weak D match, TRBD1 (5 bases). Germline V gene lookup returns CDR1 MNHNS and CDR2 SASEGT. V gave up 7 bases and J gave up 4 bases, with 11 bases separating them. There are 13 residues in the CDR3. CDR3 sequence reads: CASTLGGNQPQHF. The CDR3, as DNA: TGTGCCAGCACGCTCGGGGGGAATCAGCCCCAGCATTTT.

This clonotype was counted a few times. The chain employs TRBV7-2 and TRBJ1-5; 7 bases match TRBD1. The CDR3 has 14 amino acids. The junction had 6 bases not matched to a gene; V was cut back by 4 bases and J by 6 bases. Per germline, CDR1 SGHTA and CDR2 FQGNSA. The DNA of the CDR3 is TGTGCCAGCAGCTCAGGCCAGGGGGGTCAGCCCCAGCATTTT. Amino acids: CASSSGQGGQPQHF.

This rearrangement joins TRBV7-2 to TRBJ2-3; 11 nucleotides line up with TRBD2. The germline gives CDR1 SGHTA, CDR2 FQGNSA. The CDR3 runs to 21 residues. The V segment lost 3 bases and the J segment 2 bases; nucleotides outside the gene matches: 19. For the CDR3, the DNA is TGTGCCAGCAGCTTCCACCGGTTAGGGACTAGCGGCCGAGCTACCACAGATACGCAGTATTTT. Its protein product is CASSFHRLGTSGRATTDTQYF.

The table lists this clonotype with many counts. The chain links TRBV12-3 or TRBV12-4 to TRBJ2-7, with 7 bases aligning to TRBD2. J was trimmed by 1 base and V by 6 bases; bases with no gene match: 6. The CDR3 is 14 amino acids. CDR3 sequence reads: CASRASGESYEQYF. The DNA of the CDR3 is TGTGCCAGCAGAGCCAGCGGGGAATCCTACGAGCAGTACTTC.

This clonotype showed up many times. The chain carries TRBV6-2 or TRBV6-3 and TRBJ2-7; a possible D gene is TRBD2 (6 bases). CDR1 MNHEY and CDR2 SVGEGT come from the germline V gene. The CDR3 sequence is 16 residues long. Trimming removed 0 bases at V and 2 bases at J, with 14 bases between. The CDR3 DNA sequence: TGTGCCAGCAGTTACTCGTTGTACGGGGGACCCTACGAGCAGTACTTC. Its protein product is CASSYSLYGGPYEQYF.

Regarding this clonotype: One junction end disagrees with the germline gene, perhaps due to a read error. V gene TRBV6-5 combines with J gene TRBJ2-1; 9 bases line up with TRBD1. This CDR3 has 12 amino acids. Germline CDR1 and CDR2: MNHEY and SVGAGI. The CDR3 DNA reads as TGTGCCAGCAGTTCCGACGGACAGGGGCAGGTCTTC. Amino acids: CASSSDGQGQVF.

V is TRBV24-1 and J is TRBJ2-7; D not resolved. This CDR3 has 11 residues. Germline-derived CDR1 and CDR2 are KGHDR and SFDVKD. Trimming removed 9 bases at V and 7 bases at J, with 12 bases between. The CDR3 sequence: CATSDNSEQYF. CDR3 nucleotides: TGTGCCACCTCCGATAATTCTGAGCAGTACTTC.

This rearrangement joins TRBV9 to TRBJ2-2; D gene unclear. Germline V CDR1 and CDR2: SGDLS, YYNGEE. The CDR3 covers 12 residues. Trimming cost V 0 bases and J 7 bases, with 4 bases left between them. The CDR3 nucleotides are TGTGCCAGCAGCGTAGGGATCGGGGAGCTGTTTTTT. It yields the protein CASSVGIGELFF.

The DNA of the CDR3 is TGTGCCAGCTCACCTTTAGCGGGGTCCACAGCTAACTATGGCTACACCTTC. Protein: CASSPLAGSTANYGYTF. This chain uses TRBV18 with TRBJ1-2; no definite D call. This CDR3 has 17 amino acids. The V and J ends lost 3 bases and 0 bases respectively, with 17 bases between them. The germline gives CDR1 KGHSH, CDR2 LQKENI.

This clonotype was counted many times. V gene TRBV6-6 combines with J gene TRBJ2-3; 7 bases are a match to TRBD1. In germline, CDR1 is MNHNY, CDR2 SVGAGI (reference sequence). The CDR3 spans 15 residues. Trimming cost V 6 bases and J 4 bases; bases outside gene matches: 10. The CDR3 is CASSLGRQGADTQYF. The DNA of the CDR3 is TGTGCCAGCAGCCTGGGACGGCAGGGGGCAGATACGCAGTATTTT.